The rows below give T cell receptor beta chains drawn from one sample of a study of human T cells and chemical hapten exposure. TCRdb ran MiXCR on the RACE reads and lists one entry per CDR3 protein. The sample has approximately 120,000 distinct CDR3 sequences; 9.2% are singletons. The specimen comprised whole blood, sampled in connection with sensitization to the hapten diphenylcyclopropenone (DPC). Every receptor here comes from a middle-aged woman with alopecia areata. Some clones in this sample may be carry-over from other donors' samples. Each CDR3 is given with its conserved first and last residue. The D gene is left open where the match is weak. Size tells how often a clone was seen (once, few, many) or the class of an expanded clone, and some rows leave it out.

abundance	v_gene	len	d_gene	j_gene	CDR3aa	CDR3nt
few	TRBV7-9	17	-	TRBJ2-6	CASSPPGSNSGANVLTF	TGTGCCAGCAGCCCGCCCGGGAGCAACTCTGGGGCCAACGTCCTGACTTTC
few	TRBV20-1	13	-	TRBJ2-3	CSAHSSGTDTQYF	TGCAGTGCTCACTCTAGCGGCACAGATACGCAGTATTTT
-	TRBV2	14	-	TRBJ1-5	CASSESQASQPQHF	TGTGCCAGCAGTGAAAGCCAGGCGAGTCAGCCCCAGCATTTT
few	TRBV5-1	16	-	TRBJ2-7	CASSFSRMGAPYEQYF	TGCGCCAGCAGCTTCTCCCGAATGGGGGCCCCGTACGAGCAGTACTTC
many	TRBV7-2	16	TRBD2	TRBJ2-1	CASSLVSSGAYNEQFF	TGTGCCAGCAGCTTAGTTTCTAGCGGGGCGTACAATGAGCAGTTCTTC
-	TRBV6-5	11	-	TRBJ1-2	CASSPGAGYTF	TGTGCCAGCAGTCCGGGGGCTGGCTACACCTTC
few	TRBV6-2/TRBV6-3	18	-	TRBJ1-1	CASSYAPRGILMNTEAFF	TGTGCCAGCAGTTACGCCCCTCGTGGGATCCTAATGAACACTGAAGCTTTCTTT
many	TRBV29-1	14	-	TRBJ2-1	CSAPPWGQADEQFF	TGCAGCGCTCCCCCTTGGGGCCAAGCGGATGAGCAGTTCTTC
-	TRBV6-1	15	-	TRBJ2-3	CASSGRGSSTDTQYF	TGTGCCAGCAGCGGGCGGGGTTCTAGCACAGATACGCAGTATTTT
many	TRBV20-1	14	-	TRBJ1-3	CSASDASSGNTIYF	TGCAGTGCATCGGACGCGAGCTCTGGAAACACCATATATTTT
many	TRBV7-2	13	-	TRBJ2-3	CASGTATTDTQYF	TGTGCCAGCGGGACGGCTACCACAGATACGCAGTATTTT
few	TRBV12-3/TRBV12-4	19	TRBD2	TRBJ2-3	CASSPLLAGPPFFTDTQYF	TGTGCCAGCAGTCCGCTACTAGCGGGCCCACCCTTTTTCACAGATACGCAGTATTTT
-	TRBV9	15	-	TRBJ2-7	CASSVAGTSSYEQYF	TGTGCCAGCAGCGTAGCCGGGACATCATCCTACGAGCAGTACTTC
few	TRBV29-1	11	-	TRBJ1-2	CSVPSRGGYTF	TGCAGCGTTCCCTCCAGGGGCGGCTACACCTTC
many	TRBV20-1	14	TRBD1	TRBJ1-2	CSARHGTGYSGYTF	TGCAGTGCAAGGCATGGGACAGGGTATTCTGGCTACACCTTC
-	TRBV7-6	13	-	TRBJ2-7	CASSLGDAYEQYF	TGTGCCAGCAGCTTAGGGGATGCCTACGAGCAGTACTTC
-	TRBV29-1	16	TRBD2	TRBJ2-1	CSVRRAPGGSHNEQFF	TGCAGCGTAAGAAGGGCTCCGGGGGGGAGTCACAATGAGCAGTTCTTC
few	TRBV6-2/TRBV6-3	11	-	TRBJ1-1	CASSSFTWAFF	TGTGCCAGCAGCTCCTTCACATGGGCTTTCTTT
-	TRBV6-1	14	-	TRBJ2-1	CASLGTYSYNEQFF	TGTGCCAGCCTTGGGACCTACTCCTACAATGAGCAGTTCTTC
many	TRBV5-4	15	-	TRBJ1-4	CASSLPGATNEKLFF	TGTGCCAGCAGCTTGCCGGGGGCAACTAATGAAAAACTGTTTTTT
many	TRBV28	14	TRBD1	TRBJ1-2	CASSLGQGARGYTF	TGTGCCAGCAGTCTTGGACAGGGTGCTCGGGGCTACACCTTC
many	TRBV25-1	12	-	TRBJ2-2	CASSKNTGELFF	TGTGCCAGCAGTAAAAACACCGGGGAGCTGTTTTTT
many	TRBV7-9	15	-	TRBJ1-2	CASSLETVRLRGYTF	TGTGCCAGCAGCTTAGAAACGGTCAGGCTCCGGGGCTACACCTTC
few	TRBV7-2	16	TRBD2	TRBJ2-2	CASTSRGGLGTGELFF	TGTGCCAGCACCTCCCGGGGGGGCCTGGGCACCGGGGAGCTGTTTTTT
many	TRBV30	15	-	TRBJ2-3	CAWSVFGGVGDTQYF	TGTGCCTGGAGTGTATTTGGTGGGGTTGGAGATACGCAGTATTTT
many	TRBV12-3/TRBV12-4	14	-	TRBJ1-1	CASTFGAGNTEAFF	TGTGCCAGCACCTTTGGGGCTGGGAACACTGAAGCTTTCTTT
many	TRBV30	14	TRBD2	TRBJ2-2	CAWRTGGNTGELFF	TGTGCCTGGAGAACGGGGGGGAACACCGGGGAGCTGTTTTTT
many	TRBV12-3/TRBV12-4	13	TRBD1	TRBJ1-2	CASSLTGGYGYTF	TGTGCCAGCAGTCTGACAGGGGGCTATGGCTACACCTTC
few	TRBV21-1	14	-	TRBJ2-2	CASPKHRPTGELFF	TGTGCCAGCCCCAAGCATCGACCGACGGGGGAGCTGTTTTTT
few	TRBV6-2/TRBV6-3	15	TRBD2	TRBJ2-5	CASSRGTSPLQTQYF	TGTGCCAGCAGTCGGGGGACTAGCCCGCTTCAGACCCAGTACTTC
-	TRBV11-2	17	-	TRBJ1-2	CASSSPGGQASNYGYTF	TGTGCCAGCAGCTCCCCCGGGGGTCAGGCTTCTAACTATGGCTACACCTTC
many	TRBV27	15	-	TRBJ2-5	CASSSPGAGQETQYF	TGTGCCAGCAGTTCGCCGGGGGCGGGACAAGAGACCCAGTACTTC
-	TRBV6-6	13	-	TRBJ2-2	CASQGPNTGELFF	TGTGCCAGCCAGGGTCCGAACACCGGGGAGCTGTTTTTT
many	TRBV6-5	15	TRBD1	TRBJ1-5	CASSSRTGGNQPQHF	TGTGCCAGCAGTTCTCGGACAGGTGGGAATCAGCCCCAGCATTTT
many	TRBV7-6	16	TRBD2	TRBJ2-3	CASAPGLAGYTDTQYF	TGTGCCAGCGCCCCCGGACTAGCGGGGTACACAGATACGCAGTATTTT
-	TRBV7-6	15	-	TRBJ1-3	CASSLTGRDGNTIYF	TGTGCCAGCAGCTTGACAGGCCGGGATGGAAACACCATATATTTT
many	TRBV6-2/TRBV6-3	16	-	TRBJ1-5	CASSYQIGRGNQPQHF	TGTGCCAGCAGTTACCAAATTGGACGAGGCAATCAGCCCCAGCATTTT
many	TRBV21-1	15	-	TRBJ1-1	CASSAHRGKNTEAFF	TGTGCCAGCAGCGCCCACAGGGGAAAGAACACTGAAGCTTTCTTT
few	TRBV29-1	13	-	TRBJ1-2	CSVSSGTAYGYTF	TGCAGCGTTTCATCCGGGACGGCCTATGGCTACACCTTC
many	TRBV7-8	15	-	TRBJ1-5	CASSSLQGPSQPQHF	TGTGCCAGCAGCTCCCTCCAGGGGCCCAGTCAGCCCCAGCATTTT
-	TRBV5-6	15	-	TRBJ1-1	CASSWVRGGGTEAFF	TGTGCCAGCAGCTGGGTCAGGGGCGGGGGCACTGAAGCTTTCTTT
few	TRBV12-3/TRBV12-4	16	-	TRBJ2-5	CASSPSSRGLGETQYF	TGTGCCAGCAGTCCCTCCAGCAGGGGCTTGGGGGAGACCCAGTACTTC
many	TRBV28	15	TRBD1	TRBJ1-5	CASSKGASSNQPQHF	TGTGCCAGCAGTAAGGGGGCCTCTAGCAATCAGCCCCAGCATTTT